This T cell receptor beta chain emerged from a study of cytomegalovirus exposure and HLA in healthy donors. The study, taken as a whole, reports: Later on, a genetic analysis was performed. It linked a missense variant in DCLRE1C with V- and J-gene trimming of TCR beta. In vitro, three CMV-associated chains proved specific for CMV antigens. Reports state that TCR beta sequences accurately predicted most subjects' HLA-A and HLA-B alleles.

With regard to this clone: Its antigen remains unidentified.

The PCR used 60 Vbeta and 13 Jbeta primers. Sequencing was performed with immunoSEQ multiplex PCR; in TCRdb, only in-frame clones are kept and a portion is missing. This table holds 140,000 or so clones, around 80% found once. Germline CDR1 reads MNHNS; CDR2 reads SASEGT. CDR3 length equals 15 residues. The V segment lost 5 bases and the J segment 5 bases; nucleotides outside the gene matches: 6. J is TRBJ2-2 and V is TRBV6-1, with 9 nucleotides matching TRBD1. The sample taken for sequencing was PBMCs. The clonotype was recovered from a female donor in good health and CMV-seronegative. In DNA form, the CDR3 reads TGTGCCAGCAGTCTGCCGGGACAGGGTACCGGGGAGCTGTTTTTT. Encoded protein: CASSLPGQGTGELFF.